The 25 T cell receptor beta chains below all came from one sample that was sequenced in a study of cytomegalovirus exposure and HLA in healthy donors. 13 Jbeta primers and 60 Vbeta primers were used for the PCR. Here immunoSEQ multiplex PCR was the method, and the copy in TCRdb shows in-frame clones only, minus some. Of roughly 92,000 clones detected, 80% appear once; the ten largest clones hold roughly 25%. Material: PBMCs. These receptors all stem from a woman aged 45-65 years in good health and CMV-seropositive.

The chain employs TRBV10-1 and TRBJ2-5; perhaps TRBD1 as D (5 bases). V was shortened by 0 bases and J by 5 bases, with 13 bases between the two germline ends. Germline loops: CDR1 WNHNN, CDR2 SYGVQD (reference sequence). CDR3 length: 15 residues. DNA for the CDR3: TGCGCCAGCAGTGAGTCGAAGGTAGCAGGGGAGACCCAGTACTTC. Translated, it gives CASSESKVAGETQYF.

The CDR3 DNA is TGTGCCAGCACCCGGTTAACCGGGGAGCTGTTTTTT. This gives the protein CASTRLTGELFF. The rearrangement joins TRBV25-1 to TRBJ2-2; the D is unclear. V dropped 7 bases and J dropped 5 bases, with 8 bases sitting between them. Germline V gene lookup returns CDR1 MGHDK and CDR2 SYGVNS. The CDR3 length is 12 residues.

DNA for the CDR3: TGTGCCATCGCGGACAGGGGCGGCTACACCTTC. Translation gives CAIADRGGYTF. This chain links TRBV10-3 with TRBJ1-2; 9 bases are shared with TRBD1. CDR1 ENHRY and CDR2 SYGVKD come from the germline V gene. CDR3 length: 11 residues. V dropped 8 bases and J dropped 8; count of bases not matched to a gene: 3.

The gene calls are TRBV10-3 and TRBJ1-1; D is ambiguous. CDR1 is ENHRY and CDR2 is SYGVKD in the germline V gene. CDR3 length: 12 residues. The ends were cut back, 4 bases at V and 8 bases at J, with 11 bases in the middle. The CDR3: CAISGFPGEAFF. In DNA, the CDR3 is TGTGCCATCAGTGGATTTCCGGGGGAAGCTTTCTTT.

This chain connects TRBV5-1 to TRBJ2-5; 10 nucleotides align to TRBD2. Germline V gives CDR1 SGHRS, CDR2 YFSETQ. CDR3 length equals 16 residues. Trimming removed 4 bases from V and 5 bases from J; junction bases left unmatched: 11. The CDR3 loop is CASSDRAGGPSETQYF. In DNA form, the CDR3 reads TGCGCCAGCAGCGATAGAGCGGGAGGGCCCTCGGAGACCCAGTACTTC.

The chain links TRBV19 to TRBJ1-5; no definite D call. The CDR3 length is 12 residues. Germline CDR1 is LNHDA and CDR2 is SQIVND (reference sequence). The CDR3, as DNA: TGTGCTGTCACCCAGGGCAATCAGCCCCAGCATTTT. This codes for CAVTQGNQPQHF.

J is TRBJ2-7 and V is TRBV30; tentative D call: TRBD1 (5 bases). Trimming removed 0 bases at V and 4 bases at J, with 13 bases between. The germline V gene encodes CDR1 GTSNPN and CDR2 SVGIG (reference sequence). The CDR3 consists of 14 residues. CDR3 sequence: CAWSVQGQAYEQYV. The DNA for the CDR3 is TGTGCCTGGAGTGTCCAGGGCCAGGCTTACGAGCAGTACGTC.

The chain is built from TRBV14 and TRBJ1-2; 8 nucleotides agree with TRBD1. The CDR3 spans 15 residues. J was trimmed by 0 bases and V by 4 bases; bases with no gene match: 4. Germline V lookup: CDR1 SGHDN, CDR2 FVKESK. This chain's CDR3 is CASSPGTGSNYGYTF. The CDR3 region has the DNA TGTGCCAGCAGCCCAGGGACAGGTTCTAACTATGGCTACACCTTC.

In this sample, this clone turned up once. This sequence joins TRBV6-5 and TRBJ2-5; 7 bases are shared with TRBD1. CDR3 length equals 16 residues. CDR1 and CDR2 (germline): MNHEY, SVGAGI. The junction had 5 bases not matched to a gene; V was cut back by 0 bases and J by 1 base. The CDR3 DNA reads TGTGCCAGCAGTTACTCTAACAGGGGTGGCCAAGAGACCCAGTACTTC. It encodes CASSYSNRGGQETQYF.

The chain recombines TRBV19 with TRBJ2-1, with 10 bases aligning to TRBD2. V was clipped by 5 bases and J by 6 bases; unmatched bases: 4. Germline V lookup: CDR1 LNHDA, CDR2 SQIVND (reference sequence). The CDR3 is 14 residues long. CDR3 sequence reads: CASSFRTSGNEQFF. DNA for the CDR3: TGTGCCAGTAGTTTTCGGACTAGCGGCAATGAGCAGTTCTTC.

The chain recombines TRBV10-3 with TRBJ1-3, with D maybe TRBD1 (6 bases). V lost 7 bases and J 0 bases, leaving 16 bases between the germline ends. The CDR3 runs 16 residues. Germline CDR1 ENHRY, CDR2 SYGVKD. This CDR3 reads CAITPTGPFSGNTIYF. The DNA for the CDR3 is TGTGCCATCACCCCGACAGGCCCTTTCTCTGGAAACACCATATATTTT.

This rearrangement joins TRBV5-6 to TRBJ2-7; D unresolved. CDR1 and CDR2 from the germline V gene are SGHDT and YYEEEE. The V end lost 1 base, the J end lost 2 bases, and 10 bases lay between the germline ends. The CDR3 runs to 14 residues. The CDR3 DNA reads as TGTGCCAGCAGCTTGAGCCTCGGTACCTACGAGCAGTACTTC. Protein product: CASSLSLGTYEQYF.

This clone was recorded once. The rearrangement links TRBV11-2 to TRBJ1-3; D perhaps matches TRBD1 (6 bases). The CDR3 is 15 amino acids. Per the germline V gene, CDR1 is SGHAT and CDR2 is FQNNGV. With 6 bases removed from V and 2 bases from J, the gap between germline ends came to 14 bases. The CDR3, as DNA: TGTGCCAGCAGTCAGGGGAATAGTGCTGGAAACACCATATATTTT. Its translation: CASSQGNSAGNTIYF.

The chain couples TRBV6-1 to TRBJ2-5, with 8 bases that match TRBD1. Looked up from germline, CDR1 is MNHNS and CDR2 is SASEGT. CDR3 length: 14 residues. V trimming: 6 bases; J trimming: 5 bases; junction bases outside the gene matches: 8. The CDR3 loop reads CASRPDRGRETQYF. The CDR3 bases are TGTGCCAGCAGGCCCGACAGGGGTAGGGAGACCCAGTACTTC.

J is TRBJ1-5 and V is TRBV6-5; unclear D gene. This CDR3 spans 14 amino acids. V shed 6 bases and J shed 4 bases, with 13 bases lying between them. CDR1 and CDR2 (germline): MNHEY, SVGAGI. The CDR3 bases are TGTGCCAGCAGACCAAACTTCGGGAATCAGCCCCAGCATTTT. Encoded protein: CASRPNFGNQPQHF.

The CDR3 region is CASSGLAGGYNEQFF. The DNA of the CDR3 is TGTGCCAGCAGTGGATTAGCGGGGGGGTACAATGAGCAGTTCTTC. V and J are TRBV25-1 and TRBJ2-1; 11 bases align to TRBD2. Germline-derived CDR1 and CDR2 are MGHDK and SYGVNS. The CDR3 has 15 amino acids. V was pared by 4 bases and J by 4 bases, with 3 bases of the junction left unmatched. Full variable domain (outside the CDR3, taken from reference TRBV25-1 and TRBJ2-1): EADIYQTPRYLVIGTGKKITLECSQTMGHDKMYWYQQDPGMELHLIHYSYGVNSTEKGDLSSESTVSRIRTEHFPLTLESARPSHTSQYLCASSGLAGGYNEQFFGPGTRLTVL.

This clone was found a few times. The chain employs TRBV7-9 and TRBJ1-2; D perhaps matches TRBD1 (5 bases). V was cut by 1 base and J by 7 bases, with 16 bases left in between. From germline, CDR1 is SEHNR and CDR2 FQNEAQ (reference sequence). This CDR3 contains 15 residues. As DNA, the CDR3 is TGTGCCAGCAGCTTAGAGGGTAGCAGGGATGGTGGCTACACCTTC. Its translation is CASSLEGSRDGGYTF.

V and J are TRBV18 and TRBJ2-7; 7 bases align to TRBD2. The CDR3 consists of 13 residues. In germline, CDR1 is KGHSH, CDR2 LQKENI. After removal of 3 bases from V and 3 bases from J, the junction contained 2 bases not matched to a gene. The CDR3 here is CASSPAGDYEQYF. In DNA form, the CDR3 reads TGTGCCAGCTCACCCGCGGGGGACTACGAGCAGTACTTC.

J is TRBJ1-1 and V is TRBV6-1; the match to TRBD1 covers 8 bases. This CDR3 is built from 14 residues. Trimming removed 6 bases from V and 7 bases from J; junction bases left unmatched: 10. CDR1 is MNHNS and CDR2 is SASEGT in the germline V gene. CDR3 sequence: CASSGQGVWGEAFF. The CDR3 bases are TGTGCCAGCAGCGGACAGGGAGTATGGGGTGAAGCTTTCTTT.

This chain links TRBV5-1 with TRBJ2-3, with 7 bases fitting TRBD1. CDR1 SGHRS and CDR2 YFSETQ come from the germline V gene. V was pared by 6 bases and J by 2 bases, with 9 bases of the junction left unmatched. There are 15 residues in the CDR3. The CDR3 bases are TGCGCCAGCAATTCACCGGGACAGCCCACAGATACGCAGTATTTT. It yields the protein CASNSPGQPTDTQYF.

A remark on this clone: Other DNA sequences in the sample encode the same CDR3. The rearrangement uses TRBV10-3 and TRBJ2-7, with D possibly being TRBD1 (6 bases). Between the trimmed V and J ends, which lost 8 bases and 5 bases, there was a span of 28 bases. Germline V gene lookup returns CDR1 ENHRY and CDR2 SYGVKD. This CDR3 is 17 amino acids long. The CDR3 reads CAIPAPPTGSLRDEQYF. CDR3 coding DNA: TGTGCCATCCCCGCCCCCCCGACAGGTTCCCTTCGGGACGAGCAGTACTTC.

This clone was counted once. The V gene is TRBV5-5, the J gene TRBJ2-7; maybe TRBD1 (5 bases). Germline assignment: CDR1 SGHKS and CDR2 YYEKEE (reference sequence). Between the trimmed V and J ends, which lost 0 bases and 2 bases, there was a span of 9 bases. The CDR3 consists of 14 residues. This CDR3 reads CASSLDRRTYEQYV. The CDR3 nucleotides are TGTGCCAGCAGCTTGGACAGGAGAACCTACGAGCAGTACGTC.

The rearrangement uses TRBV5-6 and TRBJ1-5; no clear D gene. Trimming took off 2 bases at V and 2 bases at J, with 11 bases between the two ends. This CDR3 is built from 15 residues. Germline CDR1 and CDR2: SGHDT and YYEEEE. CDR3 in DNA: TGTGCCAGCAGCTTCGGCATCAGCGGCAATCAGCCCCAGCATTTT. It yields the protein CASSFGISGNQPQHF. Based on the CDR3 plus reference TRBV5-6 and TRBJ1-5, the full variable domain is DAGVTQSPTHLIKTRGQQVTLRCSPKSGHDTVSWYQQALGQGPQFIFQYYEEEERQRGNFPDRFSGHQFPNYSSELNVNALLLGDSALYLCASSFGISGNQPQHFGDGTRLSIL.

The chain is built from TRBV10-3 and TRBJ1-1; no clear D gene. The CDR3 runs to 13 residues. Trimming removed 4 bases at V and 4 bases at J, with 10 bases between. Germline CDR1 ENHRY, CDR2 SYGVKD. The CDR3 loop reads CAISAGSGTEAFF. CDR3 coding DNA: TGTGCCATCAGTGCTGGGAGTGGCACTGAAGCTTTCTTT.

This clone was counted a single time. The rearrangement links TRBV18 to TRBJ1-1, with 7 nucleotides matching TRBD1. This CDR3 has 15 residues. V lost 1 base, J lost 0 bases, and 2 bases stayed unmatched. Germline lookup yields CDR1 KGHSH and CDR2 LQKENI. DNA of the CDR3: TGTGCCAGCTCACCACGGGGACAGATGAACACTGAAGCTTTCTTT. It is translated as CASSPRGQMNTEAFF.